This T cell receptor beta chain was captured by sequencing in a study of T-cell memory formation after mild COVID-19. Overall study results and limits: The second-wave clones peaking on day 37 were not confirmed as SARS-CoV-2-specific. Cross-reactive memory appears to have joined, as suggested by some responding clones showing up in pre-infection memory. Chiefly within CM and EM were the contracting CD4+ clones; CD8+ ones were within EMRA.

5'RACE, which relied on constant-segment primers, yielded TCR alpha and TCR beta cDNA libraries carrying sample barcodes and UMIs. TCRdb reanalysed the 5' RACE reads using MiXCR and keeps one entry per CDR3 protein. The sample has approximately 150,000 distinct CDR3 sequences, 10% to 15% seen once. This clonotype came up a few times. Its cognate antigen is unknown. Germline V gene data show CDR1 as MNHEY and CDR2 as SMNVEV (reference sequence). The V end was cut by 4 bases, the J end by 10 bases, with 9 bases between. CDR3 length: 11 amino acids. The chain uses TRBV27 and TRBJ2-3; D unresolved. The sample was PBMCs or a T cell subset sorted from them (not recorded which). This TCR was recovered from a young man who had mild COVID-19 (a few samples of this study predate the infection). Cell type and time point are not known. The CDR3 DNA follows: TGTGCCAGCAGTTCCTCTCTGGCGCAGTATTTT. It yields the protein CASSSSLAQYF.